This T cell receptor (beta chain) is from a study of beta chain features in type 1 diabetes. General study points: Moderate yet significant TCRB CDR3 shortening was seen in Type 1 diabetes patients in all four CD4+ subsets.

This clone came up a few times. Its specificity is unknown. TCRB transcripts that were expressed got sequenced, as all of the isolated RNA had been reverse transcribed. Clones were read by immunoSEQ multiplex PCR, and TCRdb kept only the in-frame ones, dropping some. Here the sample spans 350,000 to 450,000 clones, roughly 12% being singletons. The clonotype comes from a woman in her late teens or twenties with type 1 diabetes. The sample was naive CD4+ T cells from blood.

The CDR3 loop is CARGPAGGPEQYF. DNA for the CDR3: TGCGCCAGGGGCCCAGCGGGCGGGCCGGAACAGTACTTC. The V gene is TRBV4-3, the J gene TRBJ2-7; a weak D match, TRBD2 (6 bases). V lost 9 bases and J 10 bases, leaving 22 bases between the germline ends. CDR3 length: 13 residues. Germline-derived CDR1 and CDR2 are LGHNA and YSLEER.